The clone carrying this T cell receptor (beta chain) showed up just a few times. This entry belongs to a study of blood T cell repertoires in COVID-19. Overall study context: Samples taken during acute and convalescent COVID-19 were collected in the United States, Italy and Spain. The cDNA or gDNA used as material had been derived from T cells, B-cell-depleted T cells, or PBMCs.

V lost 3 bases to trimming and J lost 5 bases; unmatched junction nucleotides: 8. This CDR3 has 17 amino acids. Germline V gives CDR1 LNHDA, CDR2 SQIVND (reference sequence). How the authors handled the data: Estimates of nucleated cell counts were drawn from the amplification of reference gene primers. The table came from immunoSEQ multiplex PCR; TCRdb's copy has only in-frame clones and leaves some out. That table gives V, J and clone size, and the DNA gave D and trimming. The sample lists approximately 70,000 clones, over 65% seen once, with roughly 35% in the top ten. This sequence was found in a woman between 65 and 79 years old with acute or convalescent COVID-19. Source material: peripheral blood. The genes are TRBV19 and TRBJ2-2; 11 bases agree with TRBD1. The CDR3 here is CASSMGQGDTRTGELFF. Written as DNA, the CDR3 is TGTGCCAGTAGTATGGGACAGGGGGATACCAGGACCGGGGAGCTGTTTTTT.